This T cell receptor (beta chain) was captured by sequencing in a study of multiple sclerosis patients with progressive multifocal leukoencephalopathy. Germline loops: CDR1 KGHSH, CDR2 LQKENI. CDR3 length: 15 residues. Trimming left V 3 bases short and J 3 bases short, with 14 bases between. Assay: immunoSEQ multiplex PCR; the TCRdb copy retains only in-frame clones and omits some. This table has roughly 28,000 clones, around 85% appearing once. In this sample, this clone turned up once. The time point denotes: time of PML onset. This TCR came from a young woman with progressive multifocal leukoencephalopathy. The chain is built from TRBV18 and TRBJ1-1, with D tentatively TRBD1 (6 bases). The input for sequencing was PBMCs, taken from a patient treated with natalizumab. CDR3 sequence reads: CASSPRDKTYTEAFF. The CDR3 DNA reads TGTGCCAGCTCACCTCGGGACAAGACTTACACTGAAGCTTTCTTT.